This TCR beta chain was found in a study of response to subunit inactivated influenza vaccine. Regarding this clonotype: At one boundary the junction diverges from the germline segment, which might be a read error.

TCRdb passed the RT-PCR reads through MiXCR, listing each CDR3 protein once. The sample shows more than 700,000 distinct CDR3 sequences, around 20% of them seen only once. There are 16 residues in the CDR3. Germline CDR1 is DFQATT and CDR2 is SNEGSKA (reference sequence). This sequence joins TRBV20-1 and TRBJ2-1, with 10 positions matching TRBD2. This specimen was PBMCs from blood, taken 5 days after vaccination. The TCR originated in a man aged 45-65 years who received an inactivated influenza vaccine. The DNA for the CDR3 is TGCAGTGCTAGAGATCGCACTAGCGGGGCTCGGAGAGAGCTGTTCTTC. Protein: CSARDRTSGARRELFF.